These 5 T cell receptor beta chains were sequenced from one sample in a study of identical twins. From the 5' RACE reads, TCRdb called clonotypes with MiXCR, one entry per CDR3 protein. The repertoire holds about 530,000 distinct CDR3 sequences, approximately 20% seen once, with approximately 0.49% in the top ten. These sequences were also reported in another study, on yellow fever vaccine responses in identical twins.

Sequenced input: CD4+ T cells sorted from blood. The source of these receptors is a woman aged 18-29 years in good health.

Only a few counts were recorded for this clonotype. The genes are TRBV11-2 and TRBJ2-2; D unclear. CDR3 length: 13 amino acids. The V gene lost 4 bases and the J gene lost 6 bases, with 9 bases spanning the gap. Germline assignment: CDR1 SGHAT and CDR2 FQNNGV. The CDR3 loop reads CASSSTTPGELFF. In DNA, the CDR3 is TGTGCCAGCAGCTCGACAACCCCCGGGGAGCTGTTTTTT.

This clonotype was seen a handful of times. The genes are TRBV7-8 and TRBJ2-1; 15 bases match TRBD2. Germline V CDR1 and CDR2: SGHVS, FQNEAQ. The CDR3 contains 15 residues. Trimming at V came to 5 bases and at J to 9 bases, leaving 5 bases not matched to a gene. CDR3 sequence reads: CASSLGLAGGLEQFF. CDR3 DNA: TGTGCCAGCAGCCTCGGACTAGCGGGGGGGCTTGAGCAGTTCTTC. The full variable domain, its missing parts supplied by reference TRBV7-8 and TRBJ2-1, is GAGVSQSPRYKVAKRGQDVALRCDPISGHVSLFWYQQALGQGPEFLTYFQNEAQLDKSGLPSDRFFAERPEGSVSTLKIQRTQQEDSAVYLCASSLGLAGGLEQFFGPGTRLTVL.

The chain joins TRBV28 to TRBJ1-3; tentative D call: TRBD1 (5 bases). CDR1 is MDHEN, CDR2 SYDVKM, per germline. The CDR3 is 14 residues long. Trimming cost V 5 bases and J 0 bases, with 8 bases left between them. DNA for the CDR3: TGTGCCAGCAGTCAGGGAGACTCTGGAAACACCATATATTTT. This translates into CASSQGDSGNTIYF.

CDR3 loop: CASRRQGSTGELFF. The DNA of the CDR3 is TGTGCCAGCAGGAGACAGGGCAGCACCGGGGAGCTGTTTTTT. V usage is TRBV28 and J usage is TRBJ2-2; 7 bases map to TRBD1. This CDR3 comprises 14 residues. V lost 6 bases, J lost 4 bases, and 5 bases stayed unmatched. The V gene's germline CDR1 is MDHEN and CDR2 SYDVKM. Filled out from reference TRBV28 and TRBJ2-2, the complete variable domain reads DVKVTQSSRYLVKRTGEKVFLECVQDMDHENMFWYRQDPGLGLRLIYFSYDVKMKEKGDIPEGYSVSREKKERFSLILESASTNQTSMYLCASRRQGSTGELFFGEGSRLTVL.

The chain links TRBV6-6 to TRBJ2-3; D is perhaps TRBD2 (5 bases). CDR3 length: 15 amino acids. Trimming took 4 bases from V and 7 from J, leaving 18 bases between them. Germline V gene data show CDR1 as MNHNY and CDR2 as SVGAGI (reference sequence). CDR3 coding DNA: TGTGCCAGCAGTTTAACTCCGGAGGCCCGAAATACGCAGTATTTT. Encoded protein: CASSLTPEARNTQYF.